The present T cell receptor beta chain was sequenced within a study of technical replicates of blood from a few donors. Assay: immunoSEQ multiplex PCR; the TCRdb copy retains only in-frame clones and omits some. The profile shows tens of thousands of clones, roughly 89% of them singletons. The sequenced sample was T cells isolated from PBMCs. This receptor was identified in a human donor in good health.

This chain's CDR3 is CASSQAEQGQGDTEAFF. The CDR3 region has the DNA TGCGCCAGCAGCCAAGCAGAACAGGGGCAAGGGGACACTGAAGCTTTCTTT. The V gene is TRBV4-1, the J gene TRBJ1-1; TRBD1 matches 7 bases. The length of the CDR3 is 17 residues. V was clipped by 1 base and J by 3 bases; unmatched bases: 11. The germline V gene has CDR1 MGHRA and CDR2 YSYEKL.